Listed here are 32 T cell receptor beta chains from one sample, sequenced in a study of CD8 T cells in ankylosing spondylitis. Study-wide results and caveats: Apparently characteristic of ankylosing spondylitis blood was a TCR beta motif (about 8 highly homologous variants).

MiXCR, applied by TCRdb to the 5' RACE reads, yields one record per CDR3 protein. The top ten clones hold under 1.2% of a sample with about 440,000 distinct CDR3 sequences, roughly 15% of them seen once. For these receptors, no antigen is known. The sequencing sample was made of blood, either unsorted or a sorted T cell fraction (not recorded which). These receptors all stem from a male donor with ankylosing spondylitis.

The rearrangement links TRBV28 to TRBJ1-2; D is undetermined. This CDR3 contains 14 residues. V dropped 2 bases and J dropped 4 bases, with 11 bases sitting between them. Germline CDR1 MDHEN, CDR2 SYDVKM. The CDR3 loop reads CASSLTSRGYGYTF. CDR3 in DNA: TGTGCCAGCAGTTTAACCTCTCGGGGCTATGGCTACACCTTC.

This clonotype was recorded at least ten times. V gene TRBV27 combines with J gene TRBJ1-6, with D uncertain. The CDR3 spans 16 residues. CDR1 is MNHEY and CDR2 is SMNVEV in the germline V gene (reference sequence). The germline V and J ends were trimmed by 5 bases and 6 bases, with 17 bases remaining between them. CDR3 in amino acids: CASSPLAGSINSPLHF. The CDR3, as DNA: TGTGCCAGCAGTCCCCTCGCCGGGTCCATTAATTCACCCCTCCACTTT.

The V gene is TRBV7-9, the J gene TRBJ2-2; 9 bases align to TRBD1. The length of the CDR3 is 16 residues. Germline CDR1 is SEHNR and CDR2 is FQNEAQ (reference sequence). With 4 bases clipped from V and 7 bases from J, the junction kept 10 bases outside the gene matches. The CDR3 DNA sequence: TGTGCCAGCAGCTGGGGACAGGGCCCGTCCGTCGGGGAGCTGTTTTTT. Translating it yields CASSWGQGPSVGELFF.

The chain joins TRBV5-4 to TRBJ2-7; D might be TRBD2 (6 bases). Trimming stripped 5 bases from V and 1 base from J, with 7 bases between. This CDR3 region has 12 residues. Germline CDR1 reads SGHNT; CDR2 reads YYREEE (reference sequence). The CDR3 region is CASRGTSYEQYF. Here the CDR3 DNA reads TGTGCCAGCAGAGGGACTTCCTACGAGCAGTACTTC.

This clonotype was seen a single time. V and J are TRBV4-2 and TRBJ2-2; TRBD2 matches 11 bases. The CDR3 is 17 amino acids. J lost 7 bases, V lost 4 bases, and 11 bases had no gene match. CDR1 is LGHNA and CDR2 is YNFKEQ in the germline V gene. The CDR3 sequence: CASSLQLAGVTGGELFF. CDR3 bases: TGTGCCAGCAGCCTCCAACTAGCGGGAGTTACGGGCGGGGAGCTGTTTTTT.

This clonotype has ten or more counts. An end of the junction does not agree with germline; a read error may underlie this. The chain joins TRBV5-1 to TRBJ2-3, with D uncertain. The germline V gene has CDR1 SGHRS and CDR2 YFSETQ. This CDR3 has 15 residues. The CDR3 DNA sequence: TGTGCCAGCAGTTTAGGTGGATCTAGCACAGATACGCAGTATTTT. Protein sequence: CASSLGGSSTDTQYF.

Ten or more counts support this clonotype. The CDR3 nucleotides read TGCGCCAGCAGCCCCCCCGGACTAGCGGGAGGAGAGACCCAGTACTTC. It specifies CASSPPGLAGGETQYF. The V gene is TRBV5-1, the J gene TRBJ2-5; 14 nucleotides match TRBD2. The J segment lost 4 bases and the V segment lost 4 bases, leaving 6 bases of the junction unmatched. The CDR3 loop spans 16 amino acids. The germline CDR1 and CDR2 sequences are SGHRS and YFSETQ.

The table lists this clonotype with a few counts. The V gene is TRBV7-2, the J gene TRBJ1-2; TRBD1 is a possible D gene (5 bases). Germline V lookup: CDR1 SGHTA, CDR2 FQGNSA. The CDR3 runs to 13 residues. V shed 5 bases and J shed 8 bases, with 15 bases lying between them. DNA of the CDR3: TGTGCCAGCAGCCCCAGGGTGCAGAAAGGCTACACCTTC. Translated, it gives CASSPRVQKGYTF.

This clonotype came up a few times. The chain combines TRBV7-2 with TRBJ1-5; possible D gene TRBD1, 6 bases. Germline V CDR1 and CDR2: SGHTA, FQGNSA. This CDR3 contains 16 residues. Trimming pared 4 bases from V and 0 bases from J, leaving 13 bases between. CDR3 coding DNA: TGTGCCAGCAGCTCGCAACAGGGTAATAGCAATCAGCCCCAGCATTTT. Encoded protein: CASSSQQGNSNQPQHF.

The chain couples TRBV3-1 to TRBJ1-2; D possibly corresponds to TRBD1 (6 bases). The CDR3 sequence is 14 residues long. Germline V gene lookup returns CDR1 LGHDT and CDR2 YNNKEL (reference sequence). V was cut by 1 base and J by 2 bases, with 8 bases left in between. CDR3 sequence (DNA): TGTGCCAGCAGCCAAGCGGGGGCGAACTATGGCTACACCTTC. The encoded protein is CASSQAGANYGYTF.

The chain employs TRBV12-3 or TRBV12-4 and TRBJ1-6, with D perhaps TRBD1 (5 bases). The CDR3 contains 14 residues. V lost 5 bases, J lost 10 bases, and 15 bases lay in between. DNA for the CDR3: TGTGCCAGCAGTCCGGGGTGGGGGTCCTCACCCCTCCACTTT. Encoded protein: CASSPGWGSSPLHF.

Only a few counts were recorded for this clonotype. The CDR3 region is CASSLSRGLTYEQYF. The CDR3 DNA sequence: TGTGCCAGCAGCTTGTCTCGCGGATTAACCTACGAGCAGTACTTC. The chain is built from TRBV5-4 and TRBJ2-7; D gene unclear. In germline, CDR1 is SGHNT, CDR2 YYREEE (reference sequence). Trimming took 1 base from V and 2 from J, leaving 13 bases between them. The CDR3 loop spans 15 amino acids.

This clonotype was detected only once. This rearrangement joins TRBV6-4 to TRBJ2-1, with D uncertain. The CDR3 is made up of 14 amino acids. Trimming took 6 bases from V and 0 from J, leaving 9 bases between them. Germline V gives CDR1 MRHNA, CDR2 SNTAGT. The CDR3 region has the DNA TGTGCCAGCAGACTTAGTAGCTCCTACAATGAGCAGTTCTTC. Translating gives CASRLSSSYNEQFF.

The CDR3 coding sequence is TGTGCCAGCAGCTCGAAGACAGGGGGGTACGAGCAGTACTTC. It specifies CASSSKTGGYEQYF. This chain connects TRBV6-1 to TRBJ2-7; TRBD1 agrees at 9 bases. The CDR3 runs to 14 residues. CDR1 and CDR2 (germline): MNHNS, SASEGT. J lost 4 bases, V lost 6 bases, and 7 bases had no gene match.

The CDR3 region is CASSPRTSGRPNEQFF. CDR3 sequence (DNA): TGCGCCAGCAGCCCAAGGACTAGCGGGAGGCCGAATGAGCAGTTCTTC. J is TRBJ2-1 and V is TRBV4-1; 14 nucleotides match TRBD2. This CDR3 spans 16 amino acids. Germline V gene lookup returns CDR1 MGHRA and CDR2 YSYEKL. Germline trimming cut 4 bases from V and 7 bases from J; bases unmatched to any gene: 6.

This chain's CDR3 is CSATRAGVTYEQYF. DNA for the CDR3: TGCAGTGCTACACGCGCCGGGGTCACCTACGAGCAGTACTTC. The chain is built from TRBV20-1 and TRBJ2-7, with D perhaps TRBD2 (5 bases). Looked up from germline, CDR1 is DFQATT and CDR2 is SNEGSKA (reference sequence). V was pared by 4 bases and J by 2 bases, with 15 bases between. There are 14 residues in the CDR3.

The rearrangement links TRBV20-1 to TRBJ2-1, with D uncertain. CDR1 is DFQATT, CDR2 SNEGSKA, per germline (reference sequence). This CDR3 is built from 13 residues. V lost 6 bases to trimming and J lost 7 bases, with 16 bases between them. This CDR3 reads CSAPRSGWNEQFF. In DNA, the CDR3 is TGCAGTGCCCCGAGGTCCGGGTGGAATGAGCAGTTCTTC.

This clonotype was found a few times. V and J are TRBV29-1 and TRBJ2-1, with D perhaps TRBD2 (6 bases). The V gene lost 5 bases and the J gene lost 7 bases, with 15 bases spanning the gap. Germline V CDR1 and CDR2: SQVTM, ANQGSEA. The CDR3 sequence is 13 residues long. Written as DNA, the CDR3 is TGCAGCGTTTCTTCCGGGAGCCCGAATGAGCAGTTCTTC. Its protein product is CSVSSGSPNEQFF.

The rearrangement joins TRBV9 to TRBJ2-1, with D possibly TRBD2 on 7 matching bases. Per germline, CDR1 SGDLS and CDR2 YYNGEE. The CDR3 spans 12 residues. Trimming stripped 2 bases from V and 12 bases from J, with 12 bases between. CDR3 in amino acids: CASSVWGGPQFF. The CDR3 region has the DNA TGTGCCAGCAGCGTTTGGGGGGGCCCGCAGTTCTTC.

The table lists this clonotype with a few counts. This chain connects TRBV7-6 to TRBJ2-1, with 7 nucleotides matching TRBD1. CDR1 is SGHVS and CDR2 is FNYEAQ in the germline V gene. After removal of 2 bases from V and 2 bases from J, the junction contained 3 bases not matched to a gene. This CDR3 region has 15 residues. CDR3 bases: TGTGCCAGCAGCTTACGACAGGGCCCCTACAATGAGCAGTTCTTC. Protein product: CASSLRQGPYNEQFF.

The V call is TRBV7-2, the J call TRBJ2-7; TRBD2 matches at 10 bases. The CDR3 consists of 16 residues. The germline V gene encodes CDR1 SGHTA and CDR2 FQGNSA. The V and J ends lost 3 bases and 3 bases, in that order; junction bases with no gene match: 8. The DNA of the CDR3 is TGTGCCAGCAGCTTTAAGGGAGGGACTAGCGTCTACGAGCAGTACTTC. Translated: CASSFKGGTSVYEQYF.

This clonotype has ten or more counts. The V call is TRBV6-6, the J call TRBJ1-4, with TRBD1 as a possible D gene (5 bases). The ends were cut back, 3 bases at V and 8 bases at J, with 7 bases in the middle. There are 12 residues in the CDR3. Germline CDR1 MNHNY, CDR2 SVGAGI (reference sequence). The CDR3 coding sequence is TGTGCCAGCAGTTATGGGGGGGAAAAACTGTTTTTT. Protein sequence: CASSYGGEKLFF.

The table lists this clonotype with a few counts. This chain links TRBV25-1 with TRBJ2-3, with D perhaps matching TRBD1 (5 bases). V lost 7 bases and J lost 5, with 7 bases in between. The CDR3 loop spans 11 amino acids. Germline CDR1 and CDR2: MGHDK and SYGVNS. For the CDR3, the DNA is TGTGCCAGCACAGGGCGAGATACGCAGTATTTT. Its protein product is CASTGRDTQYF.

This clonotype occurred many times. The chain carries TRBV4-1 and TRBJ2-3, with 7 bases identical to TRBD2. Trimming at V came to 0 bases and at J to 2 bases, leaving 11 bases not matched to a gene. The CDR3 totals 18 residues. Per germline, CDR1 MGHRA and CDR2 YSYEKL. CDR3 residues: CASSQDGIPGGPTDTQYF. Written as DNA, the CDR3 is TGCGCCAGCAGCCAAGACGGAATACCGGGGGGACCCACAGATACGCAGTATTTT.

This chain uses TRBV5-6 with TRBJ1-4; 7 bases match TRBD1. V lost 4 bases and J lost 3; bases outside the gene matches: 6. CDR3 length: 15 amino acids. The V gene's germline CDR1 is SGHDT and CDR2 YYEEEE. CDR3 sequence reads: CASSAFRGANEKLFF. CDR3 DNA sequence: TGTGCCAGCAGCGCCTTCAGGGGGGCTAATGAAAAACTGTTTTTT.

This chain links TRBV6-1 with TRBJ1-1; D call uncertain. Germline assignment: CDR1 MNHNS and CDR2 SASEGT. V was trimmed by 6 bases and J by 1 base, leaving 12 bases between them. CDR3 length equals 14 residues. Written as DNA, the CDR3 is TGTGCCAGCAGGGCAGAGAATCGGAACACTGAAGCTTTCTTT. Protein product: CASRAENRNTEAFF.

This clonotype was seen many times. The chain carries TRBV28 and TRBJ1-5; the match to TRBD1 covers 11 bases. The germline CDR1 and CDR2 sequences are MDHEN and SYDVKM. The CDR3 spans 16 residues. Trimming cost V 5 bases and J 4 bases; bases outside gene matches: 7. The CDR3: CASSAPGQGGNQPQHF. CDR3 sequence (DNA): TGTGCCAGCAGTGCCCCGGGACAGGGGGGGAATCAGCCCCAGCATTTT. The variable domain in full, completed from reference TRBV28 and TRBJ1-5, reads DVKVTQSSRYLVKRTGEKVFLECVQDMDHENMFWYRQDPGLGLRLIYFSYDVKMKEKGDIPEGYSVSREKKERFSLILESASTNQTSMYLCASSAPGQGGNQPQHFGDGTRLSIL.

There are many counts of this clonotype. The V and J genes are TRBV12-3 or TRBV12-4 and TRBJ2-4; D possibly matches TRBD1 or TRBD2 (5 bases each). Trimming stripped 5 bases from V and 6 bases from J, with 14 bases between. This CDR3 comprises 14 residues. The CDR3 is CASSGVGAGNIQYF. CDR3 bases: TGTGCCAGCAGTGGGGTCGGGGCGGGAAACATTCAGTACTTC.

The V and J genes are TRBV6-1 and TRBJ2-7; the match to TRBD1 covers 9 bases. The CDR3 totals 15 residues. Germline assignment: CDR1 MNHNS and CDR2 SASEGT. The J segment lost 4 bases and the V segment lost 7 bases, leaving 11 bases of the junction unmatched. The CDR3 region is CASIENGQGLYEQYF. Here the CDR3 DNA reads TGTGCCAGCATAGAGAACGGACAGGGGCTGTACGAGCAGTACTTC.

This sequence joins TRBV3-1 and TRBJ2-1, with 7 bases that match TRBD2. The length of the CDR3 is 21 residues. The germline CDR1 and CDR2 sequences are LGHDT and YNNKEL (reference sequence). V lost 4 bases and J lost 0; bases outside the gene matches: 21. The CDR3 nucleotides read TGTGCCAGCAGCCGATCCTGGATTGGGAGCGGGACGGGAAGCTCCTACAATGAGCAGTTCTTC. This gives the protein CASSRSWIGSGTGSSYNEQFF.

The V gene is TRBV5-4, the J gene TRBJ2-3; 11 nucleotides line up with TRBD2. J gave up 5 bases and V 3 bases, and 11 bases lay outside the gene matches. The germline V gene has CDR1 SGHNT and CDR2 YYREEE (reference sequence). The CDR3 sequence is 17 residues long. This chain's CDR3 is CASSSSTSGSFRDTQYF. As DNA, the CDR3 is TGTGCCAGCAGCTCGTCTACTAGCGGGAGCTTCAGAGATACGCAGTATTTT.

This clonotype was seen more than once but under ten times. CDR3 sequence reads: CASSLGPDRESHTF. DNA of the CDR3: TGCGCCAGCAGCTTGGGGCCGGACAGGGAGTCACACACCTTC. The rearrangement uses TRBV5-1 and TRBJ1-2, with TRBD1 matching 8 bases. Germline loops: CDR1 SGHRS, CDR2 YFSETQ. With 0 bases clipped from V and 12 bases from J, the junction kept 10 bases outside the gene matches. CDR3 length equals 14 residues.